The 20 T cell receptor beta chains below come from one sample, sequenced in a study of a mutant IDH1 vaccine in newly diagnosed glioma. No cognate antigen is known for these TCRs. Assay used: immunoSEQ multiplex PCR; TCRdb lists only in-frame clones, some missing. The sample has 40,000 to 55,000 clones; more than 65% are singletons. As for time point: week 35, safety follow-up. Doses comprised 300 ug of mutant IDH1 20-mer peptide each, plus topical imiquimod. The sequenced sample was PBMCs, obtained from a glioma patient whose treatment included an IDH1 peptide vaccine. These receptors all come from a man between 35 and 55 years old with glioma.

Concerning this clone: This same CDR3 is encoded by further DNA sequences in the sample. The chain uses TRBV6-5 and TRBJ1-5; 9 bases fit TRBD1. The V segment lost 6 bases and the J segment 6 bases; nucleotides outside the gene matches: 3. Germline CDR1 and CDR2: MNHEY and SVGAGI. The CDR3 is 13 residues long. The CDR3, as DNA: TGTGCCAGCAGAGACAGGGGGGGTCAGCCCCAGCATTTT. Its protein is CASRDRGGQPQHF.

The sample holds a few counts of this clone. The CDR3 nucleotides read TGTGCCAGCAGCTTAGGGACAGGGGCGAGCAATGAGCAGTTCTTC. Translated, it gives CASSLGTGASNEQFF. The chain combines TRBV11-2 with TRBJ2-1, with 9 bases identical to TRBD1. The junction had 4 bases not matched to a gene; V was cut back by 1 base and J by 6 bases. This CDR3 contains 15 residues. Germline V gene data show CDR1 as SGHAT and CDR2 as FQNNGV.

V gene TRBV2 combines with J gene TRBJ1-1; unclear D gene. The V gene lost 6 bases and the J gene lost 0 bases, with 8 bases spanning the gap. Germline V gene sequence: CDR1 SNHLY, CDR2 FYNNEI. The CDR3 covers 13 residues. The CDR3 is CASSRGVNTEAFF. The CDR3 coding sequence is TGTGCCAGCAGCCGCGGGGTGAACACTGAAGCTTTCTTT.

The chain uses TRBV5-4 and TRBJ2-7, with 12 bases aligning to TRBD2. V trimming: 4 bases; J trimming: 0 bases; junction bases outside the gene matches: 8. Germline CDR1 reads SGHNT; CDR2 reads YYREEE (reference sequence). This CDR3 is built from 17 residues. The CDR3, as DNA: TGTGCCAGCAGCCCCGGACTAGCGGGGATGAACTCCTACGAGCAGTACTTC. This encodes CASSPGLAGMNSYEQYF.

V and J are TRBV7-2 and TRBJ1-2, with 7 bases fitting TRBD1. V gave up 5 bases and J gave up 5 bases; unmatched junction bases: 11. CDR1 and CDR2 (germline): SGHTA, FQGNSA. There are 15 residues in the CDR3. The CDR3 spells CASSPLGEGAYGYTF. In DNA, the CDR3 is TGTGCCAGCAGCCCCCTCGGAGAGGGGGCGTATGGCTACACCTTC. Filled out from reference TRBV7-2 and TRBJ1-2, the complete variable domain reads GAGVSQSPSNKVTEKGKDVELRCDPISGHTALYWYRQSLGQGLEFLIYFQGNSAPDKSGLPSDRFSAERTGGSVSTLTIQRTQQEDSAVYLCASSPLGEGAYGYTFGSGTRLTVV.

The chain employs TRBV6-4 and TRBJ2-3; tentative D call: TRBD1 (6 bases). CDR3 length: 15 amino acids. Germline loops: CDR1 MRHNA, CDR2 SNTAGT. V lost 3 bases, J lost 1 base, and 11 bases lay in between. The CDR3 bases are TGTGCCAGCAGTGAGATTTCAGGGGGCACAGATACGCAGTATTTT. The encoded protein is CASSEISGGTDTQYF.

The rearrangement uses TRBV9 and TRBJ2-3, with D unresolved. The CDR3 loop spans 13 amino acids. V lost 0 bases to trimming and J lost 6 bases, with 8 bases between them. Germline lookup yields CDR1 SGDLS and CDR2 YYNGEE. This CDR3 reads CASSVEVWDTQYF. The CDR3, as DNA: TGTGCCAGCAGCGTAGAGGTCTGGGATACGCAGTATTTT.

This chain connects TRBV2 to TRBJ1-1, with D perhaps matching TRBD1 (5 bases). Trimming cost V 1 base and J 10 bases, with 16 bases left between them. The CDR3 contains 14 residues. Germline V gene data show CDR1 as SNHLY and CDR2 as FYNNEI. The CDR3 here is CASSEGDYERGAFF. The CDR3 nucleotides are TGTGCCAGCAGTGAAGGGGACTATGAACGGGGAGCTTTCTTT.

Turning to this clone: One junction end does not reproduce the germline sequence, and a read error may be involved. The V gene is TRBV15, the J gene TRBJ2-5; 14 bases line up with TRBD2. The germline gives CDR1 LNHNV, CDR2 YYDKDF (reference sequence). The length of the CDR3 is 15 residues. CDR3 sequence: CATSRGTSGGSTGNF. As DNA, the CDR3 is TGTGCCACCAGCAGAGGGACTAGCGGGGGGTCTACTGGGAACTTC.

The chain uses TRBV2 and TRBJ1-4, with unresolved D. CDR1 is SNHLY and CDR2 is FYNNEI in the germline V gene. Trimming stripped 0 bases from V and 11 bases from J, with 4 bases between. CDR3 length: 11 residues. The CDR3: CASSEAAKLFF. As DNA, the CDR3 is TGTGCCAGCAGTGAAGCAGCTAAACTGTTTTTT.

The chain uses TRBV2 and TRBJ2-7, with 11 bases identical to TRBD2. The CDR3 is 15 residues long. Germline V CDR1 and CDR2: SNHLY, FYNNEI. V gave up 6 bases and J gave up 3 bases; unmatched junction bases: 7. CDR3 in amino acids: CASRATSGGGYEQYF. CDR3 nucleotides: TGTGCCAGCAGGGCAACTAGCGGGGGTGGCTACGAGCAGTACTTC.

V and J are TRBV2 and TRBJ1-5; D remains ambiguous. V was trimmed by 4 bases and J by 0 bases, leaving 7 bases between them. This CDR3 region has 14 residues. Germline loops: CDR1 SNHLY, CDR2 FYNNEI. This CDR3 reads CASSGQISNQPQHF. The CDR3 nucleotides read TGTGCCAGCAGTGGACAAATTAGCAATCAGCCCCAGCATTTT. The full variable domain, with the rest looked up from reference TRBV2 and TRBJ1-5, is EPEVTQTPSHQVTQMGQEVILRCVPISNHLYFYWYRQILGQKVEFLVSFYNNEISEKSEIFDDQFSVERPDGSNFTLKIRSTKLEDSAMYFCASSGQISNQPQHFGDGTRLSIL.

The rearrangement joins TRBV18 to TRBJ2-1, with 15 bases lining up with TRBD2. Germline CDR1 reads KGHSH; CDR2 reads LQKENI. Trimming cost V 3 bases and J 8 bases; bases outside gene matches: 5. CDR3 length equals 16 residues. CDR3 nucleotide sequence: TGTGCCAGCTCACCGCGGACTAGCGGGGGGGCGGATGAGCAGTTCTTC. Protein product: CASSPRTSGGADEQFF.

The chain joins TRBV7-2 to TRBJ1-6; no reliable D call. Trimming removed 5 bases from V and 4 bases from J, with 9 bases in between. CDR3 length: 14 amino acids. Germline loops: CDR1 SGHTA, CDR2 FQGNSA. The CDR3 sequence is CASSRRGYNSPLHF. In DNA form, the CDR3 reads TGTGCCAGCAGCCGGCGGGGTTATAATTCACCCCTCCACTTT.

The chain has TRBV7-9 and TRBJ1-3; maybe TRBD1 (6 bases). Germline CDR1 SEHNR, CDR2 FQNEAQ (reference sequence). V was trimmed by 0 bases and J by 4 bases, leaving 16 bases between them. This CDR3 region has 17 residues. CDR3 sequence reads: CASSLAGGGQRGNTIYF. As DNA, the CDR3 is TGTGCCAGCAGCTTAGCAGGCGGGGGGCAAAGAGGAAACACCATATATTTT.

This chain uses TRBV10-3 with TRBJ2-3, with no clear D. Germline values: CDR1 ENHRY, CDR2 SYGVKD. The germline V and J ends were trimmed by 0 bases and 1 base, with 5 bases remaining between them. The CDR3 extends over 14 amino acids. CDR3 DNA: TGTGCCATCAGTGAGTCCGGCCGCACAGATACGCAGTATTTT. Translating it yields CAISESGRTDTQYF.

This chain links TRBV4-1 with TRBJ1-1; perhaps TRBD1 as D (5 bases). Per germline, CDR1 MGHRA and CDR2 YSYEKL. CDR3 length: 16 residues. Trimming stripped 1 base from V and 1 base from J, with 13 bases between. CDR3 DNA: TGCGCCAGCAGCCAAGTCAGGCACGGGGGGAACACTGAAGCTTTCTTT. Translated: CASSQVRHGGNTEAFF.

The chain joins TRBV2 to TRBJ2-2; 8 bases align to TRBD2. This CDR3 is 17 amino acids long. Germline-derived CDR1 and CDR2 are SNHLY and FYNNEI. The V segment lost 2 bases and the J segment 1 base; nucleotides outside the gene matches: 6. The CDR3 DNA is TGTGCCAGCAGTGAAAGAGGGCTAGCGGGGAACACCGGGGAGCTGTTTTTT. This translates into CASSERGLAGNTGELFF.

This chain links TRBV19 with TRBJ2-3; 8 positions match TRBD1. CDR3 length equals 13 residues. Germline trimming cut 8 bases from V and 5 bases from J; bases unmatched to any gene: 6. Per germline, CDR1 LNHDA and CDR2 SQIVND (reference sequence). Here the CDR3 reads CASSDRAGDTQYF. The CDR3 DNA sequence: TGTGCCAGTTCGGACAGGGCTGGAGATACGCAGTATTTT.

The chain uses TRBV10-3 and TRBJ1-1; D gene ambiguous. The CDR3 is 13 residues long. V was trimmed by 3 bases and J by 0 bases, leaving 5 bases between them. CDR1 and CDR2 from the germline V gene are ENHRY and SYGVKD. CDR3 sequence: CAISDQVNTEAFF. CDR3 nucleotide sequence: TGTGCCATCAGTGATCAGGTGAACACTGAAGCTTTCTTT.